The 27 T cell receptor beta chains below all came from one sample that was sequenced in a study of T cells after yellow fever vaccination. TCRdb re-called the 5' RACE reads with MiXCR, one entry per CDR3 protein. The data show roughly 300,000 distinct CDR3 sequences, with around 6.8% seen just once and 15% to 20% held by the top ten. Here the sequenced sample was PBMCs, taken about 41 days after the first yellow fever vaccination. These receptor sequences come from a man younger than 35 who received the YFV17D yellow fever vaccine.

The chain employs TRBV5-1 and TRBJ1-2; TRBD1 might be the D (5 bases). Trimming left V 2 bases short and J 8 bases short, with 10 bases between. Germline-derived CDR1 and CDR2 are SGHRS and YFSETQ. This CDR3 is 12 amino acids long. CDR3 nucleotides: TGCGCCAGCAGCTTTTCGCAGGGAGGCTACACCTTC. Translated, it gives CASSFSQGGYTF. The whole variable domain, filled in from reference TRBV5-1 and TRBJ1-2, reads KAGVTQTPRYLIKTRGQQVTLSCSPISGHRSVSWYQQTPGQGLQFLFEYFSETQRNKGNFPGRFSGRQFSNSRSEMNVSTLELGDSALYLCASSFSQGGYTFGSGTRLTVV.

The rearrangement joins TRBV14 to TRBJ1-2, with D perhaps matching TRBD1 (6 bases). V was clipped by 2 bases and J by 8 bases, with 15 bases between them. The CDR3 has 14 amino acids. Germline V gene lookup returns CDR1 SGHDN and CDR2 FVKESK. DNA of the CDR3: TGTGCCAGCAGCCAATCACAGGGTGCTGGAGGCTACACCTTC. Amino acids: CASSQSQGAGGYTF.

The V and J genes are TRBV19 and TRBJ1-5, with D uncertain. The CDR3 runs 14 residues. The V end was cut by 1 base, the J end by 6 bases, with 10 bases between. CDR1 and CDR2 (germline): LNHDA, SQIVND (reference sequence). The CDR3 here is CASSIVGGGQPQHF. CDR3 in DNA: TGTGCCAGTAGTATAGTGGGCGGTGGTCAGCCCCAGCATTTT.

The chain is built from TRBV4-1 and TRBJ2-7, with TRBD2 as a possible D gene (5 bases). Trimming stripped 1 base from V and 2 bases from J, with 12 bases between. Germline V gene lookup returns CDR1 MGHRA and CDR2 YSYEKL. This CDR3 has 15 residues. The CDR3 region is CASSQGASSAYEQYF. The CDR3, as DNA: TGCGCCAGCAGCCAAGGCGCTAGCTCGGCCTACGAGCAGTACTTC.

This clonotype was observed a handful of times. The rearrangement joins TRBV11-2 to TRBJ2-2, with D possibly matching TRBD2 (6 bases). Germline V gene sequence: CDR1 SGHAT, CDR2 FQNNGV. The CDR3 length is 15 residues. Deletions cut 5 bases from V and 6 bases from J, with 16 bases between. CDR3 loop: CASSTPRRGSGELFF. CDR3 coding DNA: TGTGCCAGCAGCACCCCCCGTCGGGGGTCCGGGGAGCTGTTTTTT.

The V gene is TRBV5-4, the J gene TRBJ2-7; TRBD1 matches 7 bases. Germline V gives CDR1 SGHNT, CDR2 YYREEE (reference sequence). This CDR3 spans 15 amino acids. J lost 6 bases, V lost 4 bases, and 13 bases had no gene match. The CDR3 bases are TGTGCCAGCAGCCTCAAGGGGGCCTTGGGGTCCGAGCAGTACTTC. Protein product: CASSLKGALGSEQYF.

On this clonotype itself: A read error may account for a junction end that differs from germline. The chain uses TRBV27 and TRBJ1-1; D gene uncertain. Germline CDR1 reads MNHEY; CDR2 reads SMNVEV (reference sequence). This CDR3 has 13 amino acids. CDR3 sequence: CASGFVGNTEAFF. The CDR3 bases are TGTGCCAGCGGTTTCGTGGGTAACACTGAAGCTTTCTTT.

This clonotype occurred a few times. This chain uses TRBV14 with TRBJ1-2; 12 bases fit TRBD1. V dropped 4 bases and J dropped 3; count of bases not matched to a gene: 6. Germline V gene data show CDR1 as SGHDN and CDR2 as FVKESK. The CDR3 is 16 amino acids. CDR3 loop: CASSRDRGLTDYGYTF. The DNA of the CDR3 is TGTGCCAGCAGCCGGGACAGGGGGCTTACGGACTATGGCTACACCTTC.

V is TRBV4-1 and J is TRBJ1-2; D unclear. Per germline, CDR1 MGHRA and CDR2 YSYEKL. V was pared by 2 bases and J by 7 bases, with 11 bases between. This CDR3 region has 13 residues. The CDR3 sequence is CASSQIVGSGYTF. The CDR3 coding sequence is TGCGCCAGCAGCCAAATCGTGGGGTCTGGCTACACCTTC.

The chain recombines TRBV5-4 with TRBJ2-1, with 9 bases matching TRBD1. J lost 16 bases, V lost 4 bases, and 9 bases had no gene match. Germline CDR1 reads SGHNT; CDR2 reads YYREEE (reference sequence). The CDR3 runs to 12 residues. In DNA form, the CDR3 reads TGTGCCAGCAGCCCAGGGGGGGGACAGGGATTCTTC. It codes for CASSPGGGQGFF.

This clonotype came up a few times. In DNA, the CDR3 is TGCGCCAGCAGCCCCTTAGAGCAGCGGGGGAACACTGAAGCTTTCTTT. Residues: CASSPLEQRGNTEAFF. The chain joins TRBV5-1 to TRBJ1-1; D is uncertain. The CDR3 has 16 residues. From germline, CDR1 is SGHRS and CDR2 YFSETQ. The V gene lost 4 bases and the J gene lost 1 base, with 17 bases spanning the gap. The variable domain in full, with the rest retrieved from reference TRBV5-1 and TRBJ1-1, is KAGVTQTPRYLIKTRGQQVTLSCSPISGHRSVSWYQQTPGQGLQFLFEYFSETQRNKGNFPGRFSGRQFSNSRSEMNVSTLELGDSALYLCASSPLEQRGNTEAFFGQGTRLTVV.

The CDR3 loop reads CASSPGTTNEKLFF. DNA for the CDR3: TGCGCCAGCAGCCCAGGGACAACTAATGAAAAACTGTTTTTT. This chain joins TRBV5-1 and TRBJ1-4, with D maybe TRBD1 (5 bases). Germline loops: CDR1 SGHRS, CDR2 YFSETQ. V was cut by 4 bases and J by 0 bases, with 7 bases left in between. The CDR3 extends over 14 amino acids.

The V gene is TRBV28, the J gene TRBJ1-6, with 7 bases lining up with TRBD1. The V and J ends lost 6 bases and 8 bases, in that order; junction bases with no gene match: 10. This CDR3 comprises 15 residues. Germline assignment: CDR1 MDHEN and CDR2 SYDVKM. The CDR3: CASRIPDRVHSPLHF. The CDR3 DNA reads as TGTGCCAGCAGAATTCCCGACAGGGTACATTCACCCCTCCACTTT. The whole variable domain, remainder taken from reference TRBV28 and TRBJ1-6, is DVKVTQSSRYLVKRTGEKVFLECVQDMDHENMFWYRQDPGLGLRLIYFSYDVKMKEKGDIPEGYSVSREKKERFSLILESASTNQTSMYLCASRIPDRVHSPLHFGNGTRLTVT.

The chain has TRBV5-1 and TRBJ1-1; D ambiguous. This CDR3 is built from 16 residues. Germline loops: CDR1 SGHRS, CDR2 YFSETQ. Between the trimmed V and J ends, which lost 1 base and 1 base, there was a span of 14 bases. In DNA form, the CDR3 reads TGCGCCAGCAGCTTGCCCCGACGGGATCAGAACACTGAAGCTTTCTTT. Translated, it gives CASSLPRRDQNTEAFF.

The chain recombines TRBV7-9 with TRBJ2-3; 10 positions agree with TRBD2. Germline lookup yields CDR1 SEHNR and CDR2 FQNEAQ (reference sequence). V lost 5 bases and J lost 5; bases outside the gene matches: 7. This CDR3 is 15 amino acids long. CDR3 in amino acids: CASSRSRLAGDTQYF. The CDR3 DNA sequence: TGTGCCAGCAGCCGCTCTCGACTAGCGGGAGATACGCAGTATTTT.

This clonotype has a count of ten or more. The chain is built from TRBV5-1 and TRBJ2-7; D gene ambiguous. Trimming removed 2 bases at V and 3 bases at J, with 9 bases between. The CDR3 spans 13 residues. Germline values: CDR1 SGHRS, CDR2 YFSETQ. The CDR3: CASSLLTSYEQYF. CDR3 nucleotides: TGCGCCAGCAGCTTATTAACCAGCTACGAGCAGTACTTC. The variable domain in full, with the rest retrieved from reference TRBV5-1 and TRBJ2-7, is KAGVTQTPRYLIKTRGQQVTLSCSPISGHRSVSWYQQTPGQGLQFLFEYFSETQRNKGNFPGRFSGRQFSNSRSEMNVSTLELGDSALYLCASSLLTSYEQYFGPGTRLTVT.

This clonotype was observed at least ten times. The chain recombines TRBV12-3 or TRBV12-4 with TRBJ1-2, with unresolved D. CDR3 size: 13 residues. V was clipped by 1 base and J by 8 bases, with 11 bases between them. For the CDR3, the DNA is TGTGCCAGCAGTTTAGGGTATGGCAGGGGCTACACCTTC. Protein: CASSLGYGRGYTF.

This clonotype was detected a few times. V is TRBV10-3 and J is TRBJ1-1, with no clear D. Trimming took 8 bases from V and 1 from J, leaving 5 bases between them. From germline, CDR1 is ENHRY and CDR2 SYGVKD. This CDR3 contains 11 residues. CDR3 nucleotides: TGTGCCATCGGTAGGAACACTGAAGCTTTCTTT. It codes for CAIGRNTEAFF.

There are a few counts of this clonotype. The J gene is TRBJ2-5, the V gene TRBV7-2; D is perhaps TRBD1 (5 bases). The V end lost 5 bases, the J end lost 5 bases, and 9 bases lay between the germline ends. The germline V gene encodes CDR1 SGHTA and CDR2 FQGNSA. CDR3 length: 12 residues. The DNA for the CDR3 is TGTGCCAGCAGCAAGGGGCTGGAGACCCAGTACTTC. It translates to CASSKGLETQYF.

V and J are TRBV10-3 and TRBJ1-2; no clear D gene. CDR1 is ENHRY, CDR2 SYGVKD, per germline. V was clipped by 4 bases and J by 5 bases, with 14 bases between them. The CDR3 runs 14 residues. The CDR3 bases are TGTGCCATCAGTGGTAGTGGGCCCCTATATGGCTACACCTTC. Protein product: CAISGSGPLYGYTF.

Only a few counts were recorded for this clonotype. The chain has TRBV7-2 and TRBJ2-5; D is unclear. CDR1 is SGHTA and CDR2 is FQGNSA in the germline V gene. This CDR3 is 17 amino acids long. V was clipped by 1 base and J by 0 bases, with 15 bases between them. CDR3 region: CASSLVGSESYQETQYF. CDR3 nucleotide sequence: TGTGCCAGCAGCTTAGTTGGGTCCGAGTCCTACCAAGAGACCCAGTACTTC.

The rearrangement joins TRBV12-3 or TRBV12-4 to TRBJ1-1, with 7 bases matching TRBD1. This CDR3 is 14 amino acids long. Germline trimming cut 5 bases from V and 4 bases from J; bases unmatched to any gene: 7. CDR3 nucleotide sequence: TGTGCCAGCAGTCCAAACAGGGGCGGCACTGAAGCTTTCTTT. This gives the protein CASSPNRGGTEAFF.

This clonotype was detected only a few times. The chain carries TRBV19 and TRBJ2-7; the match to TRBD1 covers 8 bases. Germline values: CDR1 LNHDA, CDR2 SQIVND (reference sequence). V lost 5 bases and J lost 3; bases outside the gene matches: 9. The CDR3 length is 15 residues. Here the CDR3 DNA reads TGTGCCAGTAGTGCGGCAGGGGGCGCGGTCTACGAGCAGTACTTC. It specifies CASSAAGGAVYEQYF.

The chain carries TRBV4-3 and TRBJ1-5, with D unresolved. This CDR3 has 15 residues. V was clipped by 2 bases and J by 0 bases, with 8 bases between them. CDR1 LGHNA and CDR2 YSLEER come from the germline V gene. The CDR3 DNA is TGCGCCAGCAGCCAACAGGTGTATAGCAATCAGCCCCAGCATTTT. This gives the protein CASSQQVYSNQPQHF.

The gene calls are TRBV20-1 and TRBJ2-2; perhaps TRBD2 as D (5 bases). V shed 3 bases and J shed 1 base, with 9 bases lying between them. Germline assignment: CDR1 DFQATT and CDR2 SNEGSKA (reference sequence). The CDR3 length is 14 residues. The CDR3 DNA reads as TGCAGTGCTAGGGAGGACCTGAACACCGGGGAGCTGTTTTTT. It specifies CSAREDLNTGELFF.

This clonotype was observed a few times. This rearrangement joins TRBV9 to TRBJ2-6; D is ambiguous. This CDR3 spans 17 amino acids. CDR1 is SGDLS, CDR2 YYNGEE, per germline. The germline V and J ends were trimmed by 0 bases and 0 bases, with 10 bases remaining between them. CDR3 bases: TGTGCCAGCAGCGTAGTTGCAGCCGTCTCTGGGGCCAACGTCCTGACTTTC. It yields the protein CASSVVAAVSGANVLTF.

This clonotype was seen many times. The chain has TRBV7-7 and TRBJ2-1; 13 bases agree with TRBD2. The V segment lost 4 bases and the J segment 8 bases; nucleotides outside the gene matches: 5. The CDR3 covers 15 residues. Germline assignment: CDR1 SSHAT and CDR2 FNYEAQ (reference sequence). CDR3 coding DNA: TGTGCCAGCAGCTCACTAGCGGGGGGGCCCGATGAGCAGTTCTTC. Protein product: CASSSLAGGPDEQFF.